The 2 T cell receptor beta chains below were found in one sample sequenced in a study of blood T cells in healthy people across ages. The second PCR ran roughly 7 to 11 cycles with a sample-barcoded 5' primer and J-beta primers. TCRdb re-called the 5' RACE reads with MiXCR, one entry per CDR3 protein. The sample includes 1.8 million or so distinct CDR3 sequences, about two fifths of them seen just once. The sample was blood. All receptors derive from a human donor in good health.

The CDR3 coding sequence is TGCAGTGCCCAACCCCCCGGGATAGCCAAAAACATTCAGTACTTC. Amino acids: CSAQPPGIAKNIQYF. The chain is built from TRBV20-1 and TRBJ2-4, with TRBD2 as a possible D gene (5 bases). V was trimmed by 6 bases and J by 0 bases, leaving 15 bases between them. The CDR3 extends over 15 amino acids. Germline CDR1 DFQATT, CDR2 SNEGSKA (reference sequence).

The chain is built from TRBV4-1 and TRBJ1-1; the match to TRBD1 covers 9 bases. The germline V gene has CDR1 MGHRA and CDR2 YSYEKL. The J segment lost 5 bases and the V segment lost 3 bases, leaving 7 bases of the junction unmatched. The CDR3 extends over 15 amino acids. The CDR3 loop reads CASSQAHRGRTEAFF. The CDR3 DNA sequence: TGCGCCAGCAGCCAGGCTCACAGGGGGCGGACTGAAGCTTTCTTT.